A single sample gave rise to the 9 T cell receptor beta chains below, sequenced in a study of T cell responses to AZD1222 COVID-19 vaccine (dated by TCRdb to the early 2020s). Sample time point, as interpreted from the label and publication: baseline before first vaccination. The treatment or condition tag for this specimen amounts to: meningococcal conjugate vaccine given as trial control. Library method: the immunoSEQ multiplex PCR assay. The clones in this table, taken by TCRdb from immuneACCESS, are in-frame only. Not every clone is retained; where verified, under half of the shortfall comes from an unresolved V gene, and the cause of the rest is unknown. The sample table lists approximately 140,000 clones, 80% to 95% of them with a count of one. The ten largest make up less than 0.95% of the sample. Sequencing used peripheral blood, obtained on day 0 of MenACWY control vaccination. The source of these receptors is an adult in good health.

The chain combines TRBV27 with TRBJ1-1; D unclear. With 5 bases removed from V and 13 bases from J, the gap between germline ends came to 17 bases. CDR3 size: 12 residues. Germline CDR1 is MNHEY and CDR2 is SMNVEV (reference sequence). The CDR3 nucleotides are TGTGCCAGCAGTCACCCCTCCGGGGTTGGTTTCTTT. Translating it yields CASSHPSGVGFF.

The V and J genes are TRBV19 and TRBJ2-7; 9 bases are shared with TRBD2. The CDR3 loop spans 15 amino acids. The trim removed 8 bases at V and 0 bases at J, leaving 8 bases unmatched. From germline, CDR1 is LNHDA and CDR2 SQIVND (reference sequence). CDR3: CASAGREGNSYEQYF. DNA of the CDR3: TGTGCCAGTGCCGGGCGGGAGGGAAACTCCTACGAGCAGTACTTC.

This sequence joins TRBV6-2 or TRBV6-3 and TRBJ2-7; the D is unclear. There are 15 residues in the CDR3. Per germline, CDR1 MNHEY and CDR2 SVGEGT. The V end was cut by 4 bases, the J end by 3 bases, with 16 bases between. DNA for the CDR3: TGTGCCAGCAGTTCCTACAAGCCACCTTACTACGAGCAGTACTTC. Amino acid sequence: CASSSYKPPYYEQYF.

This chain links TRBV6-6 with TRBJ1-4, with a weak D call TRBD1 (5 bases). The ends were cut back, 6 bases at V and 8 bases at J, with 16 bases in the middle. Germline CDR1 is MNHNY and CDR2 is SVGAGI (reference sequence). This CDR3 has 14 amino acids. CDR3 DNA: TGTGCCAGCAGCCTGGGGCAGGGCAGCGAAAAACTGTTTTTT. It codes for CASSLGQGSEKLFF.

This clone appeared once. CDR3 in amino acids: CASRHNEQFF. The CDR3 region has the DNA TGTGCCAGTCGTCATAATGAGCAGTTCTTC. The V and J genes are TRBV28 and TRBJ2-1; no clear D gene. The CDR3 spans 10 residues. V shed 9 bases and J shed 7 bases, with 7 bases lying between them. CDR1 is MDHEN and CDR2 is SYDVKM in the germline V gene.

This chain joins TRBV27 and TRBJ1-5; weak D call: TRBD1 (5 bases). The V end lost 5 bases, the J end lost 0 bases, and 14 bases lay between the germline ends. CDR3 length equals 16 residues. Germline lookup yields CDR1 MNHEY and CDR2 SMNVEV (reference sequence). In DNA form, the CDR3 reads TGTGCCAGCAGTCCCAGCTGGGGGAATAGCAATCAGCCCCAGCATTTT. This gives the protein CASSPSWGNSNQPQHF.

V is TRBV9 and J is TRBJ2-3, with 8 bases matching TRBD2. This CDR3 spans 16 amino acids. Germline assignment: CDR1 SGDLS and CDR2 YYNGEE. V lost 3 bases to trimming and J lost 0 bases; unmatched junction nucleotides: 6. The CDR3 reads CASSERSGKSTDTQYF. The CDR3 DNA reads TGTGCCAGCAGCGAGCGTAGCGGGAAAAGCACAGATACGCAGTATTTT.

The genes are TRBV5-1 and TRBJ1-1, with D possibly being TRBD1 (5 bases). CDR1 SGHRS and CDR2 YFSETQ come from the germline V gene. This CDR3 contains 18 residues. V lost 0 bases and J 0 bases, leaving 18 bases between the germline ends. The CDR3 loop is CASSLEPGRRFMNTEAFF. The CDR3 DNA is TGCGCCAGCAGCTTGGAACCGGGGCGTCGATTTATGAACACTGAAGCTTTCTTT.

The V and J genes are TRBV3-1 (or the pseudogene TRBV3-2) and TRBJ2-7; tentatively, D is TRBD2 (5 bases). The CDR3 totals 14 residues. V was clipped by 2 bases and J by 3 bases, with 11 bases between them. Germline V gene sequence: CDR1 LGHDT, CDR2 YNNKEL (reference sequence). CDR3 amino acids: CASSQFLGNYEQYF. The CDR3 DNA is TGTGCCAGCAGCCAATTTCTCGGGAACTACGAGCAGTACTTC.